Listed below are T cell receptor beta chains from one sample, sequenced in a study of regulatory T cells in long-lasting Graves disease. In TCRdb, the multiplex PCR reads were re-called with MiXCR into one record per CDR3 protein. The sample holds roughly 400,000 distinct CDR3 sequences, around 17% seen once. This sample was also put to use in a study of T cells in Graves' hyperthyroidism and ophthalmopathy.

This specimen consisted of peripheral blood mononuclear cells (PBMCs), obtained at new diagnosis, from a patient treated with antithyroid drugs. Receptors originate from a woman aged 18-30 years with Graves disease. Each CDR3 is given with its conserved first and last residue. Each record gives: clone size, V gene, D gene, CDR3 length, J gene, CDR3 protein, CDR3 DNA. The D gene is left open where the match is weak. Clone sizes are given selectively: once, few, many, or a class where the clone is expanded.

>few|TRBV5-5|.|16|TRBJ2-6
CASSLRPLAGANVLTF
TGTGCCAGCAGCTTGAGACCTCTAGCTGGGGCCAACGTCCTGACTTTC
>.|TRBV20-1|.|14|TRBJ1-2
CSARDTGEVYGYTF
TGCAGTGCTAGAGATACAGGTGAAGTCTATGGCTACACCTTC
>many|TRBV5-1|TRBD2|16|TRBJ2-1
CASSLAFSGSGNEQFF
TGCGCCAGCAGCTTGGCCTTTAGCGGGAGCGGGAATGAGCAGTTCTTC
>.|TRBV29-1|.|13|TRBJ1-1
CSVERGLNTEAFF
TGCAGCGTGGAACGGGGATTGAACACTGAAGCTTTCTTT
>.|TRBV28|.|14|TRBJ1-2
CASSFGLRGYGYTF
TGTGCCAGCAGTTTCGGGCTCCGTGGCTATGGCTACACCTTC
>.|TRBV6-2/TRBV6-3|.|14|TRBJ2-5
CASSYGSYQETQYF
TGTGCCAGCAGTTACGGGTCTTACCAAGAGACCCAGTACTTC
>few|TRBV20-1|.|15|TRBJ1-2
CSARQGQVDNYGYTF
TGCAGTGCTAGGCAAGGCCAGGTGGATAACTATGGCTACACCTTC
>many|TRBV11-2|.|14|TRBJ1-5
CASSGGSVGQPQHF
TGTGCCAGCAGCGGCGGGTCTGTCGGGCAGCCCCAGCATTTT
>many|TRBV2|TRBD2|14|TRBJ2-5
CASKWTSGLLDQYF
TGTGCCAGCAAATGGACTAGCGGATTATTAGACCAGTACTTC
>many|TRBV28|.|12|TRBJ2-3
CASSTVGDTQYF
TGTGCCAGCAGTACCGTGGGGGATACGCAGTATTTT
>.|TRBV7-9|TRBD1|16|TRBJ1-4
CASSPRDRGLNEKLFF
TGTGCCAGCAGCCCAAGGGACAGGGGGCTAAATGAAAAACTGTTTTTT
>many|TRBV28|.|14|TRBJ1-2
CATALDSGLRGYTF
TGTGCCACCGCCCTGGACTCAGGGTTGAGGGGCTACACCTTC
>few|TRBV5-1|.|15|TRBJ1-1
CASSQRATGFTEAFF
TGCGCCAGCAGCCAGAGGGCTACAGGGTTCACTGAAGCTTTCTTT
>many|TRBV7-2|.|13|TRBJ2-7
CASSFATSYEQYF
TGTGCCAGCAGCTTCGCTACTTCTTACGAGCAGTACTTC
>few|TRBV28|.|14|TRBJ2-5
CASSLGSASETQYF
TGTGCCAGCAGTTTGGGTTCGGCAAGCGAGACCCAGTACTTC
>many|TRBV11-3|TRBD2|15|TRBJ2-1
CASSPGLLSYNEQFF
TGTGCCAGCAGCCCGGGACTACTATCCTACAATGAGCAGTTCTTC
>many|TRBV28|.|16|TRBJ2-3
CASSLSAQRRADTQYF
TGTGCCAGCAGTTTAAGCGCCCAGAGGCGCGCAGATACGCAGTATTTT
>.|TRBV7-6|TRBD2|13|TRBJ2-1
CASSSSGSFEQFF
TGTGCCAGCAGCTCTAGCGGGAGTTTTGAGCAGTTCTTC
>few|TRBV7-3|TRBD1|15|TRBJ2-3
CASSLTGQGPDTQYF
TGTGCCAGCAGCTTAACGGGACAGGGGCCAGATACGCAGTATTTT
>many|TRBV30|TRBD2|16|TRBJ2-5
CAWIRGRLAGDETQYF
TGTGCCTGGATCCGAGGCCGACTAGCGGGAGATGAGACCCAGTACTTC